This T cell receptor beta chain was sequenced during a study of human T cells and chemical hapten exposure (dated by TCRdb to 2020 to 2022). Notes on the research overall: For sensitization, 2% DPC in acetone was applied to a 2 cm by 2 cm area of upper inner arm skin. Weekly therapeutic DPC doses were additionally applied to the scalp of patients throughout the roughly 25-week study period. Patch testing on the upper back used Finn chambers containing 0.01% DPC, with scoring done after 6 days according to International Contact Dermatitis Research Group standards. The mostly female patient cohort included alopecia areata with under or over 50% scalp involvement, alopecia totalis and alopecia universalis. The libraries were sequenced as a pool, and the TCR yield per sample differed mostly because of small variations in library volumes within the pool. Peripheral blood TCR repertoire changes were tracked in vivo in alopecia patients during primary and secondary sensitization to the hapten diphenylcyclopropenone (DPC). Blood samples were taken from patients before sensitization (week 0) and then at 2, 6 and about 24 weeks after DPC sensitization. Some 29 alopecia patients provided blood for TCR sequencing at one to four time points (pre-sensitization, 2, 6 and 24 weeks). Beyond this particular receptor, the publication reports: Significantly more large CDR3 similarity clusters were formed by expanded TCRs than by pre-sensitization or healthy control sets, consistent with antigen-driven responses. DPC sensitization did not change the number of TCRs with a frequency above 1 in 1000, and there was no evidence of changes in global repertoire structure. Patch test score correlated positively with the number of PT1 expanded TCRs, reaching significance at thresholds 8, 16 and 32 but not at 4. Because every patient had alopecia, a presumed autoimmune disease, the patients' immune response might differ from that of healthy individuals. Repeated subsampling changed both the strength of the expansion versus patch-test correlation and the threshold at which the correlation became significant.

The time point tag for this specimen amounts to: pre-sensitization, week 0. Interpreted using the paper, the treatment or condition label stands for: therapeutic diphenylcyclopropenone sensitization with weekly scalp DPC. At every patch-test visit, the blood draw took place before the patch test was put on. To be eligible, patients had to be aged 18 to 70, diagnosed with alopecia and judged suitable for DPC therapy, while pregnant patients were excluded. Total RNA was isolated from unfractionated whole blood collected in Tempus Blood RNA tubes. The germline V gene encodes CDR1 DFQATT and CDR2 SNEGSKA (reference sequence). From cysteine to phenylalanine, the CDR3 is 16 amino acids long. Only CDR3 DNA is held: 48 bases, read in frame from base 1. V is shortened by 3 bases, J by 1 base, and the region joining them spans 16 bases. Preparation of the library involved RACE. This sample was sequenced with a NextSeq 500. Library preparation attached unique molecular identifiers to individual cDNA molecules for quantitative, reproducible TCR counting. For every blood RNA sample, sequencing covered both the TCR alpha and TCR beta chains. In the authors' own workflow: Samples had a median of 95,638 TCRs, with a range from about 23,224 to 750,000. The Decombinator software suite was used to annotate the V, J and CDR3 of the TCR reads. For PS versus PT1 abundance plots, all samples were subsampled to the same number of TCRs (28,000). Expanded TCRs were defined as absent before sensitization and observed at least eight times at the 2-week time point. TCRdb reanalyzed the raw reads on its own, using fastp at Q25 for trimming and MiXCR for clone calling, and kept in-frame beta chains. Records with the same CDR3 protein are collapsed into one entry carrying the most frequent genes and DNA. The V and J calls, along with clone size, are taken from TCRdb and not from the paper's own processing. The sample has 85,000 to 100,000 distinct CDR3 sequences on record, 10% to 12% of them singletons. Under 3.5% of the sample is held by the ten biggest clonotypes.

This clonotype was counted ten times or more. What antigen it recognizes has not been identified. No base qualities exist here, and no much larger clone lies one base off it. Rearrangement joined TRBV20-1 to TRBJ2-1; the D gene cannot be resolved beyond TRBD1 or TRBD2, each matching 5 bases. Sequenced here: whole blood, sampled in connection with sensitization to the hapten diphenylcyclopropenone (DPC). The TCR comes from a woman aged 55-69 years with alopecia areata. Some clones in this sample may be carry-over from other donors' samples. The CDR3 loop reads CSASRPGGGSYNEQFF. The DNA is TGCAGTGCTAGTCGCCCGGGTGGGGGATCCTACAATGAGCAGTTCTTC.